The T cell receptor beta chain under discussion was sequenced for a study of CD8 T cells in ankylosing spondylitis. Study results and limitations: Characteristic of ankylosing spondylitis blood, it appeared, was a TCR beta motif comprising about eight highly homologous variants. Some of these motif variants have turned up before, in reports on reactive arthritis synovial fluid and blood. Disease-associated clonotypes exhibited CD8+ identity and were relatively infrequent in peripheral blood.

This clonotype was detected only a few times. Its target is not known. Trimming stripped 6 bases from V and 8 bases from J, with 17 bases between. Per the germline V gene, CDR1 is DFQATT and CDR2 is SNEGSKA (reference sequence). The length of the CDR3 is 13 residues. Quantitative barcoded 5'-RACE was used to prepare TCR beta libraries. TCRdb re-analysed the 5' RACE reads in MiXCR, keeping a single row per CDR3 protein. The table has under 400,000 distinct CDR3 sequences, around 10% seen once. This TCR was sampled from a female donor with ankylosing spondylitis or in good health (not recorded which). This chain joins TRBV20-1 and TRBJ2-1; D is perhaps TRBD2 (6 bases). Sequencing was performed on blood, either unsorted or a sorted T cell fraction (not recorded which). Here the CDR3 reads CSATGLAGDEQFF. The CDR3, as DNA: TGCAGTGCAACGGGACTGGCTGGGGATGAGCAGTTCTTC.